The sample holds a few counts of the clone carrying this TCR beta chain. Its antigen is not known. Original handling: Sample-level TCR yields exhibited a median of around 100,000, with a range of roughly 20,000 to 690,600. Using its own MiXCR run on the RACE reads, TCRdb lists one record per CDR3 protein. TCRdb's processing, not the authors', yielded these V and J calls. The sample shows 250,000 or so distinct CDR3 sequences, roughly 8% of them seen only once. The sample originates from a study of human T cells and chemical hapten exposure. Stated time point: pre-sensitization, week 0. Treatment described: therapeutic diphenylcyclopropenone sensitization with weekly scalp DPC. The CDR3 extends over 14 amino acids. CDR1 is MNHEY and CDR2 is SVGEGT in the germline V gene. The V segment lost 6 bases and the J segment 6 bases; nucleotides outside the gene matches: 6. Study-level findings and limits: Significantly more large CDR3 similarity clusters were formed by expanded TCRs than by controls.

The rearrangement uses TRBV6-2 or TRBV6-3 and TRBJ2-2, with 8 bases identical to TRBD1. The source is a man aged 18-30 years with alopecia areata. Some clones in this sample may be carry-over from other donors' samples. Here the sequenced sample was whole blood, taken in connection with sensitization to the hapten diphenylcyclopropenone (DPC). CDR3 region: CASSHGTGPGELFF. Written as DNA, the CDR3 is TGTGCCAGCAGCCATGGGACAGGACCCGGGGAGCTGTTTTTT.